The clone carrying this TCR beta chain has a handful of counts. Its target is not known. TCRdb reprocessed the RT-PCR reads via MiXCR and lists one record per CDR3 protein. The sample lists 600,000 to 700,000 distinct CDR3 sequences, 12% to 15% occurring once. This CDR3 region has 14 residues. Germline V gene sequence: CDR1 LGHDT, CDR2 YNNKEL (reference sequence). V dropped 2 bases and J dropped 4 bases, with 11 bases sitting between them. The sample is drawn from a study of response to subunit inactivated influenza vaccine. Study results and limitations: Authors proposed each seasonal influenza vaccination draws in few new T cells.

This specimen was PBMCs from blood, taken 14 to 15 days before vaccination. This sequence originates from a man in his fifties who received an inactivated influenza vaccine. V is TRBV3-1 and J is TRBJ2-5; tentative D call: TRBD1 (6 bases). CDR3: CASSQTGNGETQYF. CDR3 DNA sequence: TGTGCCAGCAGCCAAACAGGGAACGGAGAGACCCAGTACTTC.